This TCR beta chain appears in the sequencing data of a study of T-cell reconstitution after alpha-beta-depleted transplantation in children. Findings and limits, study-wide: Surviving thymic progenitors and recipient T cells were the source of high TCRbeta diversity at day 60 in some patients. One year post-transplant, T-cell counts and diversity were largely derived from T cells produced anew. Several hundred expanded graft clones reportedly were the source of alpha-beta T cells about two months after transplant.

A TCRbeta library incorporating unique molecular identifiers was prepared. TCRdb re-called the PCR reads with MiXCR, one entry per CDR3 protein. The sample includes about 290,000 distinct CDR3 sequences, around 10% seen only once; the top ten take less than 9%. A note on this clonotype: Antigen specificity is unknown.

Germline CDR1 is DFQATT and CDR2 is SNEGSKA (reference sequence). The CDR3 consists of 14 residues. V shed 2 bases and J shed 5 bases, with 13 bases lying between them. The chain recombines TRBV20-1 with TRBJ2-1; a possible D gene is TRBD2 (6 bases). The sample was PBMCs, taken before TCRalphabeta/CD19-depleted stem cell transplant. The source of this sequence is a boy in the first two years of life with acute myeloid leukemia, due to receive a stem cell transplant. The CDR3 nucleotides read TGCAGTGCTAGAAGGCTAGCGCCCCACAATGAGCAGTTCTTC. It is translated as CSARRLAPHNEQFF.